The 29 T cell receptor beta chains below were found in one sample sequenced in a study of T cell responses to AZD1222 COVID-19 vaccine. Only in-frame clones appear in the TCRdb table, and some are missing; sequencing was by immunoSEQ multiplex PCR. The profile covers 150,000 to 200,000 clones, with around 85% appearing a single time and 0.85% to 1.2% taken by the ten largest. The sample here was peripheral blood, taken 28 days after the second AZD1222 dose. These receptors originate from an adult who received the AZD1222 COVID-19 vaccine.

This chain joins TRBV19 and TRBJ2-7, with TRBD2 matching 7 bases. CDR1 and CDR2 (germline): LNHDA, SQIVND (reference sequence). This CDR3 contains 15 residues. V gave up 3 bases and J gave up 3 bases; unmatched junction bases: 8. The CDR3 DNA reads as TGTGCCAGTAGTATTTCCAGCCGCGGGGGCTACGAGCAGTACTTC. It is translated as CASSISSRGGYEQYF.

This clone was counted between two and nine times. The CDR3 sequence is CASSAGGEQYF. The CDR3 coding sequence is TGCGCCAGCAGTGCAGGGGGGGAGCAGTACTTC. This chain links TRBV4-1 with TRBJ2-7, with a tentative D call TRBD1 (7 bases). Germline-derived CDR1 and CDR2 are MGHRA and YSYEKL. The germline V and J ends were trimmed by 6 bases and 7 bases, with 10 bases remaining between them. The CDR3 has 11 amino acids.

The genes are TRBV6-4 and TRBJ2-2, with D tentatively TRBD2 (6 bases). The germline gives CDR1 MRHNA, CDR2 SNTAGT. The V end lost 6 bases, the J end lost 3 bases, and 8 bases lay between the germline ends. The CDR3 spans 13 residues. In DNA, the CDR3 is TGTGCCAGCAGCGAGCGGGACACCGGGGAGCTGTTTTTT. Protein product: CASSERDTGELFF.

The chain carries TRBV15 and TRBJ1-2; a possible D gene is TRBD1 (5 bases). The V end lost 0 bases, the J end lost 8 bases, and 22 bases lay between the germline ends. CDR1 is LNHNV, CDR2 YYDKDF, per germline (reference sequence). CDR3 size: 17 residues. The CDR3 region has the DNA TGTGCCACCAGCAGAGAGGCCACACTCGGGGGAGGTGGGGGCTACACCTTC. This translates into CATSREATLGGGGGYTF.

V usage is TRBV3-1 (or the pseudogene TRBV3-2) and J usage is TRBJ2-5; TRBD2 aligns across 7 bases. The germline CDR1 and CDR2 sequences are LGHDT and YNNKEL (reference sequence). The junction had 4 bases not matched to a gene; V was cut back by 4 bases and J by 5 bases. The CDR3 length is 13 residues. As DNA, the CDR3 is TGTGCCAGCAGCCGAGGACTAGTCGAGACCCAGTACTTC. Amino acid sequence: CASSRGLVETQYF.

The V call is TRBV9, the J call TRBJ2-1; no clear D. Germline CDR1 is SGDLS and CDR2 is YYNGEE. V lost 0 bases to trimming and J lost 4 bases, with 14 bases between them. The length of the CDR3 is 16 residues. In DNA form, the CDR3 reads TGTGCCAGCAGCGTAGGCGACTCCTCCTTTTACAATGAGCAGTTCTTC. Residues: CASSVGDSSFYNEQFF.

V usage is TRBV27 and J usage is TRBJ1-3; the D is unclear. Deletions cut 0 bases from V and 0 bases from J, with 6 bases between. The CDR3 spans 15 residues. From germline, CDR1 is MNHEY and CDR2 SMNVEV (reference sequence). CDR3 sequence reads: CASSLSWSSGNTIYF. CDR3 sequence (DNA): TGTGCCAGCAGTTTATCATGGTCCTCTGGAAACACCATATATTTT.

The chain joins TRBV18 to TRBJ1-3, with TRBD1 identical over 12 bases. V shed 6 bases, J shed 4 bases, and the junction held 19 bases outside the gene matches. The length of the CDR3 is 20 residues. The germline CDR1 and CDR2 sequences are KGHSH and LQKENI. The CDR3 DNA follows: TGTGCCAGCTCCCTCCGACCTGGCCGGGACAGGGGGCACATCGGAAACACCATATATTTT. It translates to CASSLRPGRDRGHIGNTIYF.

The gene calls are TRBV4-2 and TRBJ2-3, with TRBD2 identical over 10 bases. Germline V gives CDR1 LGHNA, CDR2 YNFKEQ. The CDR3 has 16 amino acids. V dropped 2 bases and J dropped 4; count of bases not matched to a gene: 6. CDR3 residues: CASSQLSGGRSDTQYF. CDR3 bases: TGTGCCAGCAGCCAACTTAGCGGGGGGAGGTCAGATACGCAGTATTTT.

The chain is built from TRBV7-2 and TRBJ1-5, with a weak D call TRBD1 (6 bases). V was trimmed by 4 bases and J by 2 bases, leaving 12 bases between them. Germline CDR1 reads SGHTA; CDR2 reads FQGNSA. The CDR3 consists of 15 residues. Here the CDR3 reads CASSSAPGGNQPQHF. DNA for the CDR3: TGTGCCAGCAGCTCCGCCCCAGGGGGCAATCAGCCCCAGCATTTT.

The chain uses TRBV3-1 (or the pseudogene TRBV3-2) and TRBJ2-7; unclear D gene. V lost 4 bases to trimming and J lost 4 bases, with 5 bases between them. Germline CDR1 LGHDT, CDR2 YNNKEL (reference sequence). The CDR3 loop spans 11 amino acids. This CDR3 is CASSLIYEQYF. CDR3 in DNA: TGTGCCAGCAGCCTAATTTACGAGCAGTACTTC.

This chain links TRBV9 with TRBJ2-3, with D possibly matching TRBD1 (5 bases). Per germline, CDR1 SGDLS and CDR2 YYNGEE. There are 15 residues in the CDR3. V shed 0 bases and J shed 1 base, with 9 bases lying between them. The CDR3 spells CASSVDPQGTDTQYF. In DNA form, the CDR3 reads TGTGCCAGCAGCGTAGATCCACAGGGCACAGATACGCAGTATTTT.

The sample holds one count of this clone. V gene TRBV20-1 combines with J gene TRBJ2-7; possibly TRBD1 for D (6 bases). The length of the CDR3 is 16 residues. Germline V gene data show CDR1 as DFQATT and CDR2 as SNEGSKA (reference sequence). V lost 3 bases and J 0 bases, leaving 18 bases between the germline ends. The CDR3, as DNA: TGCAGTGCTAGTTCTGAGGACAGTACCTTCTCCTACGAGCAGTACTTC. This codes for CSASSEDSTFSYEQYF.

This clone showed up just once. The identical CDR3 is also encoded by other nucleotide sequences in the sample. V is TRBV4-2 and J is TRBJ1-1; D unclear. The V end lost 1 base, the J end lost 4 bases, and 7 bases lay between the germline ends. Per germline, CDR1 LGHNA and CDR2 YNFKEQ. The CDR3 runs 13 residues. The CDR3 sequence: CASSQVGGTEAFF. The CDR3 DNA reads TGTGCCAGCAGCCAAGTCGGTGGCACTGAAGCTTTCTTT.

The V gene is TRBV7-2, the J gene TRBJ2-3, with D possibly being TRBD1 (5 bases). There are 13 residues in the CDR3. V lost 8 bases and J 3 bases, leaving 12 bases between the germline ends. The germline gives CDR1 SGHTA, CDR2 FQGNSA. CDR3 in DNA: TGTGCCAGCTCCCAAGGGGCGACAGATACGCAGTATTTT. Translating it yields CASSQGATDTQYF.

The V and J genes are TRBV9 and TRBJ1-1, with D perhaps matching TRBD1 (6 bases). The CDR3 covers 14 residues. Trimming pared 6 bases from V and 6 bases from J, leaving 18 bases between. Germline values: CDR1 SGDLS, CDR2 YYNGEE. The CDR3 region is CASTPRGEGAEAFF. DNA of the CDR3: TGTGCCAGCACCCCTAGGGGGGAAGGGGCTGAAGCTTTCTTT.

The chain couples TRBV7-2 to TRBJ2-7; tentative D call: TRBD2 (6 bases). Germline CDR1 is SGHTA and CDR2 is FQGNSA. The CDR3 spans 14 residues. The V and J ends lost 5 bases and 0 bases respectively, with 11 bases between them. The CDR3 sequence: CASSRRDSSYEQYF. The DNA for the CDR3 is TGTGCCAGCAGCAGGAGGGACTCCTCCTACGAGCAGTACTTC. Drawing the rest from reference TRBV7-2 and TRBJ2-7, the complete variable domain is GAGVSQSPSNKVTEKGKDVELRCDPISGHTALYWYRQSLGQGLEFLIYFQGNSAPDKSGLPSDRFSAERTGGSVSTLTIQRTQQEDSAVYLCASSRRDSSYEQYFGPGTRLTVT.

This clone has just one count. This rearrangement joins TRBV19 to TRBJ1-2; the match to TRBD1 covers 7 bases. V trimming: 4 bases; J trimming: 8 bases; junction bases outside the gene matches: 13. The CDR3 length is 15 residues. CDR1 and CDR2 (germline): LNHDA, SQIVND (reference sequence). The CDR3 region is CASSTLAGPGGGYTF. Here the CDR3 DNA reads TGTGCCAGTAGTACCCTGGCTGGGCCAGGGGGAGGCTACACCTTC.

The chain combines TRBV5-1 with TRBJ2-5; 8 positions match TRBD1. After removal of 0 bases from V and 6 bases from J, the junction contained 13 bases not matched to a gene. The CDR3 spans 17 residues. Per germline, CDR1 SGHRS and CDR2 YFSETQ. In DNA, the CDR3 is TGCGCCAGCAGCTTGGGTCAACTTGGACAGGGAAAAAAGACCCAGTACTTC. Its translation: CASSLGQLGQGKKTQYF.

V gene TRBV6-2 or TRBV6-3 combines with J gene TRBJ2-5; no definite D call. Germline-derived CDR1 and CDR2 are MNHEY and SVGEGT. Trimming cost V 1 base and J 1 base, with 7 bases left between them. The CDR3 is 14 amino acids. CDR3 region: CASSYFGFQETQYF. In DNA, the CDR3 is TGTGCCAGCAGTTACTTTGGTTTCCAAGAGACCCAGTACTTC.

This CDR3 reads CASSPGQGSGGYTF. For the CDR3, the DNA is TGTGCCAGTAGCCCTGGACAGGGTTCGGGAGGCTACACCTTC. This chain uses TRBV19 with TRBJ1-2, with 8 bases aligning to TRBD1. The CDR3 runs 14 residues. The germline CDR1 and CDR2 sequences are LNHDA and SQIVND (reference sequence). With 6 bases clipped from V and 8 bases from J, the junction kept 11 bases outside the gene matches.

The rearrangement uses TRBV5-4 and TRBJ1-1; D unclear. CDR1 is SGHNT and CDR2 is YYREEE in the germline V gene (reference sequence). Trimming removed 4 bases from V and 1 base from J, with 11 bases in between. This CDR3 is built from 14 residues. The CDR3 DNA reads TGTGCCAGCAGCCTCGGATACCAGAACACTGAAGCTTTCTTT. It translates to CASSLGYQNTEAFF.

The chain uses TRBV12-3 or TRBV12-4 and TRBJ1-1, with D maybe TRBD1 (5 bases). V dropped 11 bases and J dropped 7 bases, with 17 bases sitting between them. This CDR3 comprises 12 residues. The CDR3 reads CAGASGPYEAFF. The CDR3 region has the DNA TGTGCCGGGGCCTCCGGGCCGTATGAAGCTTTCTTT.

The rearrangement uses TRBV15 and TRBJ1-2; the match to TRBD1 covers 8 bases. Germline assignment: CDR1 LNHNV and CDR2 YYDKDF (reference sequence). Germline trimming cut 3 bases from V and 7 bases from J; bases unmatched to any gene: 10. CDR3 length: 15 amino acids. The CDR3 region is CATSRPGGWGGGYTF. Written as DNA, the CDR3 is TGTGCCACCAGCAGGCCAGGGGGCTGGGGCGGTGGCTACACCTTC.

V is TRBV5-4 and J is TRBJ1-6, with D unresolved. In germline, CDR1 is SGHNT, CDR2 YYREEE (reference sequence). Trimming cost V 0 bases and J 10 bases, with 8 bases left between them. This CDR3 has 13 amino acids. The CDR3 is CASSLALPSPLHF. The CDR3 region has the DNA TGTGCCAGCAGCTTGGCCTTGCCCTCACCCCTCCACTTT.

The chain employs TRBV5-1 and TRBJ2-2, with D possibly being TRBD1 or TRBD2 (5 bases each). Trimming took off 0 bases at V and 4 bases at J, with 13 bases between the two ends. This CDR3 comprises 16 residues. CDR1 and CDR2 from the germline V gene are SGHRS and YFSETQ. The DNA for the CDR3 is TGCGCCAGCAGCTTGGAGGGGACGGACTCCACCGGGGAGCTGTTTTTT. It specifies CASSLEGTDSTGELFF. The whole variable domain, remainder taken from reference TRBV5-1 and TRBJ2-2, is KAGVTQTPRYLIKTRGQQVTLSCSPISGHRSVSWYQQTPGQGLQFLFEYFSETQRNKGNFPGRFSGRQFSNSRSEMNVSTLELGDSALYLCASSLEGTDSTGELFFGEGSRLTVL.

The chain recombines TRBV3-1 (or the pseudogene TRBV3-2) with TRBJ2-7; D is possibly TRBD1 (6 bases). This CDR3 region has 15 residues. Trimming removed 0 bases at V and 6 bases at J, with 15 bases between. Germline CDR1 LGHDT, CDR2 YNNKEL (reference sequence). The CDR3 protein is CASSQDPGAGVEQYF. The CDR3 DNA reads TGTGCCAGCAGCCAAGATCCCGGCGCAGGGGTCGAGCAGTACTTC.

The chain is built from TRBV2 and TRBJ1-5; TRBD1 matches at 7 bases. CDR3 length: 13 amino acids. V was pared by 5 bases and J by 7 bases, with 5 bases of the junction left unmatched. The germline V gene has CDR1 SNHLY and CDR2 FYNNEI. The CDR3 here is CASSTDRAQPQHF. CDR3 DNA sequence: TGTGCCAGCAGTACCGACAGGGCACAGCCCCAGCATTTT.

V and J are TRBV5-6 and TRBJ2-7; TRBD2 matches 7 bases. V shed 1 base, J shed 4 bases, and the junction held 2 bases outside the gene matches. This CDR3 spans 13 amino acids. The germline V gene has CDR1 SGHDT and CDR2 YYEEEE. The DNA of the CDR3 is TGTGCCAGCAGCTTGTCACTAGCGTACGAGCAGTACTTC. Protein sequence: CASSLSLAYEQYF.